These 22 T cell receptor beta chains came from one sample sequenced in a study of neurological immune-mediated disorders. MiXCR was run by TCRdb on the 5' RACE reads, yielding one entry per CDR3 protein. The data show fewer than 20,000 distinct CDR3 sequences, roughly 29% seen once. The sample comprised PBMCs. The receptors here all came from a man between 50 and 59 years old with HTLV-1-associated myelopathy (HAM/TSP).

This clonotype is deemed medium-sized. CDR3 region: CSARSGTGVAFF. The CDR3 nucleotides are TGCAGTGCTAGGAGTGGGACAGGGGTAGCTTTCTTT. The chain couples TRBV20-1 to TRBJ1-1; TRBD1 agrees at 10 bases. From germline, CDR1 is DFQATT and CDR2 SNEGSKA (reference sequence). After removal of 3 bases from V and 10 bases from J, the junction contained 5 bases not matched to a gene. The CDR3 spans 12 residues.

The chain has TRBV20-1 and TRBJ2-7; maybe TRBD1 (7 bases). The germline V gene encodes CDR1 DFQATT and CDR2 SNEGSKA (reference sequence). CDR3 size: 13 residues. The germline V and J ends were trimmed by 5 bases and 2 bases, with 13 bases remaining between them. CDR3 DNA: TGCAGTGCTGAACAGGGGACTCCCTACGAGCAGTACTTC. Protein sequence: CSAEQGTPYEQYF.

By share, this clonotype counts as hyperexpanded. J is TRBJ2-3 and V is TRBV20-1, with TRBD2 matching 10 bases. The CDR3 is made up of 16 amino acids. The V and J ends lost 6 bases and 0 bases, in that order; junction bases with no gene match: 9. CDR1 and CDR2 (germline): DFQATT, SNEGSKA (reference sequence). CDR3 region: CSARPGLATSTDTQYF. In DNA, the CDR3 is TGCAGTGCCAGACCGGGACTAGCGACTAGCACAGATACGCAGTATTTT.

This clonotype appeared many times. The chain uses TRBV20-1 and TRBJ1-4; no clear D. V shed 0 bases and J shed 8 bases, with 13 bases lying between them. The CDR3 has 14 amino acids. Germline CDR1 and CDR2: DFQATT and SNEGSKA (reference sequence). CDR3 sequence: CSARDPDSIEKLFF. The CDR3 coding sequence is TGCAGTGCTAGAGATCCAGACTCTATAGAAAAACTGTTTTTT.

In this sample, this clonotype turned up a few times. The gene calls are TRBV5-1 and TRBJ2-1, with TRBD1 matching 8 bases. Germline CDR1 and CDR2: SGHRS and YFSETQ. J was trimmed by 8 bases and V by 4 bases; bases with no gene match: 11. The CDR3 length is 15 residues. The chain's CDR3 is CASSQAGGGVDEQFF. For the CDR3, the DNA is TGCGCCAGCAGCCAGGCAGGGGGCGGGGTGGATGAGCAGTTCTTC. The entire variable domain, with the rest obtained from reference TRBV5-1 and TRBJ2-1, is as follows: KAGVTQTPRYLIKTRGQQVTLSCSPISGHRSVSWYQQTPGQGLQFLFEYFSETQRNKGNFPGRFSGRQFSNSRSEMNVSTLELGDSALYLCASSQAGGGVDEQFFGPGTRLTVL.

This clonotype was counted many times. This chain joins TRBV5-6 and TRBJ2-2; no clear D gene. The germline gives CDR1 SGHDT, CDR2 YYEEEE. V was shortened by 2 bases and J by 5 bases, with 10 bases between the two germline ends. The CDR3 length is 14 residues. The CDR3 region has the DNA TGTGCCAGCAGCTTCCAGACCGGTACCGGGGAGCTGTTTTTT. Its protein product is CASSFQTGTGELFF.

The chain employs TRBV29-1 and TRBJ2-2, with D perhaps TRBD2 (5 bases). The germline V gene encodes CDR1 SQVTM and CDR2 ANQGSEA. V was trimmed by 4 bases and J by 2 bases, leaving 11 bases between them. The length of the CDR3 is 14 residues. CDR3 protein: CSVAPTGNTGELFF. The CDR3 DNA is TGCAGCGTTGCCCCCACGGGAAACACCGGGGAGCTGTTTTTT.

The gene calls are TRBV7-2 and TRBJ2-2, with TRBD2 identical over 8 bases. V was pared by 2 bases and J by 2 bases, with 7 bases of the junction left unmatched. Germline CDR1 is SGHTA and CDR2 is FQGNSA. The CDR3 runs 17 residues. The CDR3 DNA is TGTGCCAGCAGCTTACCAGCGGGGGAGTATAACACCGGGGAGCTGTTTTTT. Translation gives CASSLPAGEYNTGELFF.

At least ten counts were recorded for this clonotype. This chain uses TRBV5-1 with TRBJ2-5, with D hard to call. The CDR3 is 13 residues long. Trimming removed 7 bases from V and 7 bases from J, with 17 bases in between. In germline, CDR1 is SGHRS, CDR2 YFSETQ. Written as DNA, the CDR3 is TGCGCCAGCGGCGATGACAAGGGTGGGACCCAGTACTTC. Translation gives CASGDDKGGTQYF.

The V gene is TRBV20-1, the J gene TRBJ2-3; the D is unclear. Germline V gives CDR1 DFQATT, CDR2 SNEGSKA (reference sequence). V was trimmed by 5 bases and J by 2 bases, leaving 8 bases between them. The CDR3 is 12 residues long. The CDR3 nucleotides are TGCAGTGCTCCCGGCGCCACAGATACGCAGTATTTT. It codes for CSAPGATDTQYF.

This clonotype occurred many times. The chain carries TRBV6-4 and TRBJ1-1; D uncertain. Germline CDR1 MRHNA, CDR2 SNTAGT. There are 13 residues in the CDR3. Trimming took off 6 bases at V and 1 base at J, with 9 bases between the two ends. The DNA of the CDR3 is TGTGCCAGCAGCCCCGACGAGAACACTGAAGCTTTCTTT. The encoded protein is CASSPDENTEAFF.

This clonotype was seen a few times. The chain uses TRBV19 and TRBJ2-1; D unresolved. Germline CDR1 and CDR2: LNHDA and SQIVND (reference sequence). V was trimmed by 5 bases and J by 3 bases, leaving 8 bases between them. This CDR3 is 13 amino acids long. CDR3 residues: CASSASLYNEQFF. The DNA of the CDR3 is TGTGCCAGTAGTGCCAGCCTCTACAATGAGCAGTTCTTC.

This clonotype was picked up one time. This chain connects TRBV27 to TRBJ2-1; the D is unclear. In germline, CDR1 is MNHEY, CDR2 SMNVEV (reference sequence). This CDR3 region has 13 residues. V lost 5 bases to trimming and J lost 4 bases, with 9 bases between them. The CDR3 coding sequence is TGTGCCAGCAGTCAGCCTTCATACAATGAGCAGTTCTTC. It is translated as CASSQPSYNEQFF.

There are a few counts of this clonotype. The CDR3 nucleotides are TGTGCCAGCAGCCCTATGCGGGCGGGGGGTCAACCCAATGAGCAGTTCTTC. It translates to CASSPMRAGGQPNEQFF. The chain has TRBV5-4 and TRBJ2-1; 8 bases line up with TRBD2. V trimming: 4 bases; J trimming: 6 bases; junction bases outside the gene matches: 15. Germline-derived CDR1 and CDR2 are SGHNT and YYREEE (reference sequence). The CDR3 totals 17 residues. Variable domain in full (rest from reference TRBV5-4 and TRBJ2-1): ETGVTQSPTHLIKTRGQQVTLRCSSQSGHNTVSWYQQALGQGPQFIFQYYREEENGRGNFPPRFSGLQFPNYSSELNVNALELDDSALYLCASSPMRAGGQPNEQFFGPGTRLTVL.

The chain uses TRBV20-1 and TRBJ2-1; D remains unclear. The length of the CDR3 is 15 residues. In germline, CDR1 is DFQATT, CDR2 SNEGSKA (reference sequence). The V end was cut by 1 base, the J end by 4 bases, with 14 bases between. The CDR3 protein is CSARVFFVLYNEQFF. The CDR3 DNA is TGCAGTGCTAGAGTCTTTTTTGTGCTGTACAATGAGCAGTTCTTC.

V gene TRBV5-1 combines with J gene TRBJ1-1, with D possibly TRBD1 on 5 matching bases. Germline V gene data show CDR1 as SGHRS and CDR2 as YFSETQ. V lost 5 bases and J lost 0, with 14 bases in between. The CDR3 spans 15 residues. The CDR3 sequence is CASRGGGGMNTEAFF. The CDR3 DNA reads TGCGCCAGCAGGGGGGGTGGAGGGATGAACACTGAAGCTTTCTTT.

Details on this clonotype: One end of the junction is discordant with germline, which a read error may explain. The chain uses TRBV5-4 and TRBJ2-5; 7 nucleotides match TRBD1. The CDR3 spans 15 residues. CDR1 and CDR2 (germline): SGHNT, YYREEE (reference sequence). DNA of the CDR3: TGTGCCAGCAGCCTGGGACAGAGTTACCAAGAGACCCAGTCCTTC. Translated, it gives CASSLGQSYQETQSF.

The CDR3 DNA reads TGTGCCAGCAGACTGACAGGGATGGCCACTGAAGCTTTCTTT. Its translation is CASRLTGMATEAFF. This sequence joins TRBV25-1 and TRBJ1-1, with 7 bases aligning to TRBD1. The ends lost 6 bases at V and 4 bases at J; junction bases unmatched: 8. This CDR3 has 14 residues. CDR1 and CDR2 (germline): MGHDK, SYGVNS.

The chain carries TRBV5-4 and TRBJ2-7, with 7 bases aligning to TRBD1. The junction had 5 bases not matched to a gene; V was cut back by 0 bases and J by 2 bases. The CDR3 has 15 amino acids. Germline-derived CDR1 and CDR2 are SGHNT and YYREEE (reference sequence). The CDR3 protein is CASSLALQGAYEQYF. The CDR3 DNA reads as TGTGCCAGCAGCTTGGCCTTGCAGGGGGCCTACGAGCAGTACTTC.

This clonotype came up a few times. The V call is TRBV5-1, the J call TRBJ2-2, with 7 nucleotides matching TRBD1. CDR1 is SGHRS and CDR2 is YFSETQ in the germline V gene. The V gene end was trimmed by 7 bases and the J gene end by 5 bases; junction bases not matched to a gene: 11. This CDR3 is 15 amino acids long. The DNA for the CDR3 is TGCGCCAGCCGGACTTTTTCGACAGGGACCGGGGAGCTGTTTTTT. It codes for CASRTFSTGTGELFF.

The J gene is TRBJ2-5, the V gene TRBV5-1; TRBD1 agrees at 11 bases. The V gene's germline CDR1 is SGHRS and CDR2 YFSETQ. V lost 2 bases and J lost 4; bases outside the gene matches: 13. CDR3 length: 18 residues. The CDR3 nucleotides are TGCGCCAGCAGCTTATCACGCCCGGGACAGGGGGATGGAGAGACCCAGTACTTC. It specifies CASSLSRPGQGDGETQYF. Based on the CDR3 plus reference TRBV5-1 and TRBJ2-5, the full variable domain is KAGVTQTPRYLIKTRGQQVTLSCSPISGHRSVSWYQQTPGQGLQFLFEYFSETQRNKGNFPGRFSGRQFSNSRSEMNVSTLELGDSALYLCASSLSRPGQGDGETQYFGPGTRLLVL.

Only a few counts were recorded for this clonotype. J is TRBJ2-7 and V is TRBV11-2, with D hard to call. Germline assignment: CDR1 SGHAT and CDR2 FQNNGV. The CDR3 loop spans 12 amino acids. Trimming took off 6 bases at V and 1 base at J, with 7 bases between the two ends. CDR3 loop: CASRRYSYEQYF. CDR3 coding DNA: TGTGCCAGCAGGAGGTATTCCTACGAGCAGTACTTC.